This TCR beta chain was recorded in a study of OX40 agonist ivuxolimab in advanced cancers. In the study overall: Patients undergoing dose escalation presented with hepatocellular carcinoma, melanoma, renal cell or head and neck cancer. Subjects had a mean age of about 60 years, with a range of about 23 to 90; almost 85% were male.

This clone occurred once. The junction departs from the called germline gene at one end, perhaps through a read error. Different DNA sequences within this sample yield the same CDR3. The assay was immunoSEQ multiplex PCR, and TCRdb's table has in-frame clones only and misses some. In the table there are some 62,000 clones, around 81% of which are singletons. The clonotype was recovered from an adult with an advanced solid tumor such as melanoma, head and neck, liver or kidney cancer. The sequencing here drew on CD4+ or CD8+ T cells sorted from blood, taken in a trial of the OX40 agonist ivuxolimab.

The chain's CDR3 is CASTGSAYQPQHF. Here the CDR3 DNA reads TGTGCCAGCACTGGCTCGGCATATCAGCCTCAGCATTTT. The chain uses TRBV6-1 and TRBJ1-5; no definite D call. The germline gives CDR1 MNHNS, CDR2 SASEGT. The CDR3 runs to 13 residues.